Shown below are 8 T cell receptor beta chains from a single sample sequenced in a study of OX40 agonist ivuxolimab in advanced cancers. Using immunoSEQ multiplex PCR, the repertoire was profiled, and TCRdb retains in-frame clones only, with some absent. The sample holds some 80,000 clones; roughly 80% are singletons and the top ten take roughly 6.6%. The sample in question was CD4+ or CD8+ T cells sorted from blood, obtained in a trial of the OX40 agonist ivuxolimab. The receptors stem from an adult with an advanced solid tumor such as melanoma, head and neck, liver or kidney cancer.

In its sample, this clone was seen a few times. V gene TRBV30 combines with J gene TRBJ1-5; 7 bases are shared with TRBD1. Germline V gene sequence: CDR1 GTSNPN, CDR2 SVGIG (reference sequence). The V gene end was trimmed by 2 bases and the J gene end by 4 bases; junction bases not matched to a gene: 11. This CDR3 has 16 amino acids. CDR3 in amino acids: CAWSKRTGPRNQPQHF. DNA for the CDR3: TGTGCCTGGAGTAAACGGACAGGCCCAAGGAATCAGCCCCAGCATTTT.

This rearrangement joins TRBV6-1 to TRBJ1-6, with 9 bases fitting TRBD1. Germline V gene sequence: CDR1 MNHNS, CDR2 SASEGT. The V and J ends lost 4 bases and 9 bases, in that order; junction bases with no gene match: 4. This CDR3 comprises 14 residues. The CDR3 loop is CASSVGTGSSPLHF. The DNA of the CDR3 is TGTGCCAGCAGTGTAGGGACAGGGTCTTCACCCCTCCACTTT.

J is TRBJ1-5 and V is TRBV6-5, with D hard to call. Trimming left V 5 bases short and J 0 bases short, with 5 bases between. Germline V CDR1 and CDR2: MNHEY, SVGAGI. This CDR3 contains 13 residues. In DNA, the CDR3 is TGTGCCAGCAGTCTCAATAGCAATCAGCCCCAGCATTTT. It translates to CASSLNSNQPQHF.

The CDR3: CASSQDGTAGTEAFF. In nucleotides, the CDR3 is TGCGCCAGCAGCCAAGACGGGACGGCGGGAACTGAAGCTTTCTTT. The chain has TRBV4-1 and TRBJ1-1; D is possibly TRBD1 (5 bases). Germline-derived CDR1 and CDR2 are MGHRA and YSYEKL. Trimming removed 0 bases from V and 5 bases from J, with 13 bases in between. The CDR3 has 15 amino acids.

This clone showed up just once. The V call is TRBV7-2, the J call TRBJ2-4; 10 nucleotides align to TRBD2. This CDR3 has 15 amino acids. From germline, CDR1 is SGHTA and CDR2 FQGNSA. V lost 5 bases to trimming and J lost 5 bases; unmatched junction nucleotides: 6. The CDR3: CASSLTSGTQNIQYF. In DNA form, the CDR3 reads TGTGCCAGCAGCCTTACTAGCGGGACCCAAAACATTCAGTACTTC.

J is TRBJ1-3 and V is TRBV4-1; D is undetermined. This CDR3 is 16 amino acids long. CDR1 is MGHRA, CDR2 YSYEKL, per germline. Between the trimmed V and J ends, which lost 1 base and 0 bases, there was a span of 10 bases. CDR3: CASSQGRGYSGNTIYF. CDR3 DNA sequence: TGCGCCAGCAGCCAAGGACGAGGGTACTCTGGAAACACCATATATTTT.

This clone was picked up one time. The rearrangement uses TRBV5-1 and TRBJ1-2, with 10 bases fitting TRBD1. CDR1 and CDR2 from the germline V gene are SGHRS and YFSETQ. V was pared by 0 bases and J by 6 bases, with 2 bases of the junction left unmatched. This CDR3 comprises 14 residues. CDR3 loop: CASSLGGQGNGYTF. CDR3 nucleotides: TGCGCCAGCAGCTTGGGGGGACAGGGGAATGGCTACACCTTC.

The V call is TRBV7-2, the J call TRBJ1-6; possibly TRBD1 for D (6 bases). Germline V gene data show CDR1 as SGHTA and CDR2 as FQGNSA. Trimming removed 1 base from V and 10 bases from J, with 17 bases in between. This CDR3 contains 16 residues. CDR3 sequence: CASSLGGGRGASPLHF. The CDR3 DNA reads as TGTGCCAGCAGCTTAGGTGGAGGCAGGGGAGCCTCACCCCTCCACTTT. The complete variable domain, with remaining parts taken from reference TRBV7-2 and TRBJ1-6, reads GAGVSQSPSNKVTEKGKDVELRCDPISGHTALYWYRQSLGQGLEFLIYFQGNSAPDKSGLPSDRFSAERTGGSVSTLTIQRTQQEDSAVYLCASSLGGGRGASPLHFGNGTRLTVT.